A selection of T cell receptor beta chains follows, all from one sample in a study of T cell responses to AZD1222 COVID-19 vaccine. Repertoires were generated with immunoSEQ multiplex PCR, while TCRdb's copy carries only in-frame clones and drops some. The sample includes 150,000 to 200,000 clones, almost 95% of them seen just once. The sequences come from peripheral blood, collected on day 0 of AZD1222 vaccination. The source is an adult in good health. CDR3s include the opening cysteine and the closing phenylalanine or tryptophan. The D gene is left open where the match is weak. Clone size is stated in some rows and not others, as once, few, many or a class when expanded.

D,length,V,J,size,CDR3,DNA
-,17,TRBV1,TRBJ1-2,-,CTSSQDPQPRPNYGYTF,TGCACCAGCAGCCAAGATCCCCAGCCCAGACCCAACTATGGCTACACCTTC
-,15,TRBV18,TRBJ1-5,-,CASSPQQGGNQPQHF,TGTGCCAGCTCACCCCAACAGGGTGGCAATCAGCCCCAGCATTTT
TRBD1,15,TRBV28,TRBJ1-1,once,CASKRGQENGAEAFF,TGTGCCAGCAAGAGGGGGCAGGAGAACGGGGCTGAAGCTTTCTTT
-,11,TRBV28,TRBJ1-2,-,CASSLSVGYTF,TGTGCCAGCAGTTTATCGGTTGGCTACACCTTC
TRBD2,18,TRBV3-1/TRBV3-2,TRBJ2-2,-,CASSQDKGLAGVTGELFF,TGTGCCAGCAGCCAAGATAAAGGACTAGCGGGGGTCACCGGGGAGCTGTTTTTT
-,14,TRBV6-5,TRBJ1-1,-,CASSPGRRNTEAFF,TGTGCCAGCAGTCCGGGACGGCGAAACACTGAAGCTTTCTTT
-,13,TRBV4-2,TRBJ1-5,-,CASSQGESQPQHF,TGTGCCAGCAGCCAAGGTGAGAGCCAGCCCCAGCATTTT
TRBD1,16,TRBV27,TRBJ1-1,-,CASSLAPQTGITEAFF,TGTGCCAGCAGTTTAGCCCCCCAGACAGGGATCACTGAAGCTTTCTTT
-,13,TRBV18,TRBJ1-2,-,CASSPDIRYGYTF,TGTGCCAGCTCACCGGACATACGGTATGGCTACACCTTC
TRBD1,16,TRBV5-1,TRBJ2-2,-,CASSLGQGARPGELFF,TGCGCCAGCAGCCTTGGACAGGGGGCGCGGCCCGGGGAGCTGTTTTTT
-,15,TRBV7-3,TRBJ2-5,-,CASSLNLGSQETQYF,TGTGCCAGCAGCTTAAATCTGGGATCTCAAGAGACCCAGTACTTC
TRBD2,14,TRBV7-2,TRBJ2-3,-,CASSLGGATDTQYF,TGTGCCAGCAGCCTCGGGGGGGCCACAGATACGCAGTATTTT
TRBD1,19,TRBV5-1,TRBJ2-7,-,CASSPEPGQGLWGSYEQYF,TGCGCCAGCAGCCCCGAGCCGGGACAGGGGTTATGGGGTTCCTACGAGCAGTACTTC
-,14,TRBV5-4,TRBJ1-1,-,CASSPGQRNTEAFF,TGTGCCAGCAGCCCCGGACAGAGGAACACTGAAGCTTTCTTT
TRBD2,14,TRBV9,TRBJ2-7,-,CASAGGLGSYEQYF,TGTGCCAGCGCGGGGGGACTAGGGTCCTACGAGCAGTACTTC
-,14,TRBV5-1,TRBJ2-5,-,CASSKGQLQETQYF,TGCGCCAGCAGCAAAGGACAACTCCAAGAGACCCAGTACTTC
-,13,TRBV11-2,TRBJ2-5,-,CASKIQGGETQYF,TGTGCCAGCAAAATACAGGGAGGAGAGACCCAGTACTTC
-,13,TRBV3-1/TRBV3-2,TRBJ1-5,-,CASSQGEGQPQHF,TGTGCCAGCAGCCAAGGGGAGGGTCAGCCCCAGCATTTT
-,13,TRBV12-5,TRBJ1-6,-,CASGFGGNSPLHF,TGTGCTAGTGGTTTTGGGGGAAACTCACCCCTCCACTTT
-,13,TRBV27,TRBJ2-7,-,CASSHTGRYEQYF,TGTGCCAGCAGTCACACAGGCCGCTACGAGCAGTACTTC
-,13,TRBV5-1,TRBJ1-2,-,CASSMGLGYGYTF,TGCGCCAGCAGCATGGGCCTGGGGTATGGCTACACCTTC
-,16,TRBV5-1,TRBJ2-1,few,CASSSMAGQGLDEQFF,TGCGCCAGCAGCTCCATGGCGGGGCAGGGTTTAGATGAGCAGTTCTTC
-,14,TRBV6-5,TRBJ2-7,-,CASSPETLRGEQYF,TGTGCCAGCAGTCCCGAGACCCTTAGAGGGGAGCAGTACTTC
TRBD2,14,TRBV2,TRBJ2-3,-,CAEGVAGTTDTQYF,TGTGCCGAGGGAGTAGCGGGGACCACAGATACGCAGTATTTT
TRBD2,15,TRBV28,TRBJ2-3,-,CASGRVLAVVDTQYF,TGTGCCAGCGGAAGAGTCCTAGCGGTGGTAGATACGCAGTATTTT
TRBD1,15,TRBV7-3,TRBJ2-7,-,CASSPGQASSYEQYF,TGTGCCAGCAGCCCCGGACAGGCCAGCTCCTACGAGCAGTACTTC
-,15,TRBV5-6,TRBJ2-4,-,CASSLGTNGRNIQYF,TGTGCCAGCAGCTTGGGGACCAATGGCAGGAACATTCAGTACTTC
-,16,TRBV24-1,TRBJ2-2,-,CATSDSPGTGPGELFF,TGTGCCACCAGTGATTCCCCGGGTACTGGCCCCGGGGAGCTGTTTTTT
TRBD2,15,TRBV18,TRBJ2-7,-,CASSPGLAAVYEQYF,TGTGCCAGCTCACCTGGACTAGCGGCAGTCTACGAGCAGTACTTC
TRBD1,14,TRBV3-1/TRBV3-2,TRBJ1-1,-,CASSQEMRQGKTFF,TGTGCCAGCAGCCAAGAGATGAGACAGGGGAAGACTTTCTTT
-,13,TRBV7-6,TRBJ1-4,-,CASPTGGDEKLFF,TGTGCCAGCCCGACAGGCGGAGATGAAAAACTGTTTTTT
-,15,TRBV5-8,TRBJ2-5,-,CASSQWSSGRETQYF,TGTGCCAGCAGCCAATGGTCTTCCGGCAGGGAGACCCAGTACTTC
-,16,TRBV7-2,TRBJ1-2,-,CASSSTAGQGGYGYTF,TGTGCCAGCAGCTCAACGGCGGGGCAGGGTGGCTATGGCTACACCTTC
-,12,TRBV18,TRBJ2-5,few,CASSPAGETQYF,TGTGCCAGCTCACCAGCAGGGGAGACCCAGTACTTC
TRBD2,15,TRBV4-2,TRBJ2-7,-,CASSQELAGAYEQYF,TGTGCCAGCAGCCAAGAACTAGCGGGGGCCTACGAGCAGTACTTC
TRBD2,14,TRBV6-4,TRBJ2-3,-,CASSDSGSPDTQYF,TGTGCCAGCAGTGACAGCGGGAGTCCAGATACGCAGTATTTT
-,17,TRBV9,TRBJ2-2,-,CASSPSGSGVRTGELFF,TGTGCCAGCAGCCCCTCTGGCTCTGGAGTACGGACCGGGGAGCTGTTTTTT
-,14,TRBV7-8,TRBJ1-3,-,CASSTRTQLDTIYF,TGTGCCAGCAGCACCCGGACACAATTGGACACCATATATTTT
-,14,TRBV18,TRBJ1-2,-,CASSVTGDNYGYTF,TGTGCCAGCTCAGTCACAGGCGATAACTATGGCTACACCTTC
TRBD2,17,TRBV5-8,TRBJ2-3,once,CASSPGLAGGQGDTQYF,TGTGCCAGCAGCCCGGGACTAGCGGGGGGCCAGGGAGATACGCAGTATTTT
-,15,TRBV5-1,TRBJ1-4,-,CASSTGTATNEKLFF,TGCGCCAGCAGCACAGGGACGGCAACTAATGAAAAACTGTTTTTT
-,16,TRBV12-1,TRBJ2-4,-,CASTRTGPWAKNIQYF,TGTGCCAGCACCCGGACCGGGCCATGGGCCAAAAACATTCAGTACTTC
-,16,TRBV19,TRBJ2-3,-,CASSSRGRGSTDTQYF,TGTGCCAGTAGTTCTCGGGGGAGGGGGAGCACAGATACGCAGTATTTT
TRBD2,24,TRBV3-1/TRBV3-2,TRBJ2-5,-,CASSQYAVGLAGGGGVLRQETQYF,TGTGCCAGCAGCCAATATGCCGTGGGGCTAGCGGGAGGAGGTGGGGTGCTTAGGCAAGAGACCCAGTACTTC